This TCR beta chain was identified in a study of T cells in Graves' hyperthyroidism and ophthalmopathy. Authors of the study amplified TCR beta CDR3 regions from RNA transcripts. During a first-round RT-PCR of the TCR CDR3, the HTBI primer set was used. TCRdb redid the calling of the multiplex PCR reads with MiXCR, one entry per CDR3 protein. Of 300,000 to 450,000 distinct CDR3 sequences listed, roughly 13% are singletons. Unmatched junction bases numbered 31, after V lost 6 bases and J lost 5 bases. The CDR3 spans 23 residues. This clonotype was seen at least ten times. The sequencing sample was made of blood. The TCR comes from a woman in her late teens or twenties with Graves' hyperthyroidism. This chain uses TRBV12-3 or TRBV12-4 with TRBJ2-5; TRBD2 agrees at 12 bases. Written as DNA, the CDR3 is TGTGCCAGCAGCAGTGACCGGGTCCCCCTCGGGGCTAGCGGGAGGGCCCGGCATGAGACCCAGTACTTC. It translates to CASSSDRVPLGASGRARHETQYF.